These T cell receptor beta chains were read from a single sample in a study of graft-versus-host responses after intestinal transplantation. Only in-frame clones appear in the TCRdb table, and some are missing; sequencing was by immunoSEQ multiplex PCR. This sample carries some 13,000 clones, 74% of them seen once, and the ten largest clones take roughly 7%. The material sequenced was ileum tissue, taken 16 days after intestinal transplant. The receptors here all came from a human patient who received an intestinal transplant, so some T cells may come from the graft donor. Both conserved end residues are part of each CDR3. D genes are given only for firm matches. Expanded clones are given a class, and other clones once, few, many or no size at all.

TRBJ2-7 | - | - | TRBV5-5 | CASSPAGYYEQYF | TGTGCCAGCAGCCCGGCAGGGTACTACGAGCAGTACTTC
TRBJ2-1 | - | - | TRBV19 | CASQGDEQFF | TGTGCCAGCCAGGGTGATGAGCAGTTCTTC
TRBJ2-1 | - | - | TRBV11-2 | CASSSTDNEQFF | TGTGCCAGCAGCTCGACAGACAATGAGCAGTTCTTC
TRBJ1-1 | - | - | TRBV30 | CAWSQGSEAFF | TGTGCCTGGAGTCAGGGTTCTGAAGCTTTCTTT
TRBJ2-3 | - | few | TRBV7-2 | CASSFFRADTQYF | TGTGCCAGCAGCTTCTTTCGAGCAGATACGCAGTATTTT
TRBJ2-1 | TRBD1 | - | TRBV4-1 | CASSQVPGTGGYNEQFF | TGCGCCAGCAGCCAAGTACCCGGGACAGGGGGCTACAATGAGCAGTTCTTC
TRBJ2-3 | - | - | TRBV27 | CASSSVLSTDTQYF | TGTGCCAGCAGCTCAGTTCTTAGCACAGATACGCAGTATTTT
TRBJ1-3 | - | - | TRBV19 | CASSTTGAGNTIYF | TGTGCCAGTTCGACGACAGGAGCCGGAAACACCATATATTTT
TRBJ1-1 | - | once | TRBV30 | CAWRIFARTEAFF | TGTGCCTGGAGGATCTTTGCCAGGACTGAAGCTTTCTTT
TRBJ1-2 | TRBD1 | - | TRBV5-6 | CASSHGTANYGYTF | TGTGCCAGCAGCCATGGGACAGCAAACTATGGCTACACCTTC
TRBJ2-5 | - | - | TRBV6-1 | CASTKLREGTQYF | TGTGCCAGCACTAAACTTCGGGAAGGCACCCAGTACTTC
TRBJ2-7 | - | - | TRBV21-1 | CASSKPEREVGQYF | TGTGCCAGCAGCAAACCCGAACGGGAGGTGGGGCAGTACTTC
TRBJ2-7 | TRBD2 | few | TRBV5-1 | CASRPGTSGVYEQYF | TGCGCCAGCAGACCCGGGACTAGCGGGGTCTACGAGCAGTACTTC
TRBJ1-2 | - | - | TRBV5-1 | CASSLPKTNPSRYGYTF | TGCGCCAGCAGCTTGCCCAAGACAAACCCGAGCCGTTATGGCTACACCTTC
TRBJ1-4 | - | - | TRBV19 | CASSIGHGGGKLFF | TGTGCCAGTAGTATCGGGCACGGGGGTGGAAAACTGTTTTTT
TRBJ2-7 | TRBD1 | once | TRBV28 | CASSWGTGGYEQYF | TGTGCCAGCAGTTGGGGGACAGGGGGCTACGAGCAGTACTTC
TRBJ2-5 | TRBD2 | once | TRBV9 | CASSVGGLVQETQYF | TGTGCCAGCAGCGTAGGGGGACTAGTACAGGAGACCCAGTACTTC
TRBJ2-7 | - | medium-sized | TRBV2 | CASRNLYEQYF | TGTGCCAGCAGGAACCTATACGAGCAGTACTTC
TRBJ2-7 | TRBD2 | - | TRBV5-3 | CARSPRGLALTYEQYF | TGTGCCAGAAGCCCCCGCGGACTAGCGTTAACCTACGAGCAGTACTTC
TRBJ2-7 | - | - | TRBV7-2 | CASSLEGQSSYEQYF | TGTGCCAGCAGCTTAGAAGGACAGAGCTCCTACGAGCAGTACTTC
TRBJ2-6 | TRBD1 | - | TRBV4-1 | CASSWGQVLSGANVLTF | TGCGCCAGCAGCTGGGGACAGGTACTATCTGGGGCCAACGTCCTGACTTTC
TRBJ1-5 | - | - | TRBV15 | CATSSIGEQPQHF | TGTGCCACCAGCAGCATAGGAGAACAGCCCCAGCATTTT
TRBJ1-1 | TRBD1 | - | TRBV28 | CASSLRGRQPPNTEAFF | TGTGCCAGCAGCCTCAGGGGGCGCCAGCCCCCGAACACTGAAGCTTTCTTT
TRBJ2-5 | - | - | TRBV21-1 | CASSKVRASGTQETQYF | TGTGCCAGCAGCAAAGTAAGGGCTAGCGGGACCCAAGAGACCCAGTACTTC
TRBJ1-2 | TRBD1 | - | TRBV28 | CASSLSSEGARGYTF | TGTGCCAGCAGTTTAAGTTCGGAGGGGGCGAGGGGCTACACCTTC
TRBJ2-7 | TRBD1 | - | TRBV27 | CASSWGTGGFEQYF | TGTGCCAGCAGTTGGGGGACAGGGGGATTCGAGCAGTACTTC